The rows below give T cell receptor beta chains drawn from one sample of a study of graft-versus-host responses after intestinal transplantation. Generated by immunoSEQ multiplex PCR, the TCRdb table keeps only in-frame clones and is missing some. Of 11,000 to 15,000 clones listed, around 95% are singletons. Sample: PBMCs, taken 9 days after transplant. The source is a human patient who received an intestinal transplant, so some T cells may come from the graft donor. Both conserved end residues are part of each CDR3. The order of the fields is J gene, clone size, V gene, D gene, CDR3 DNA, CDR3 protein. D genes are given only for firm matches. Size values are once, few and many counts, or a class for expanded clones, and some rows have none.

TRBJ2-3 - TRBV11-2 - TGTGCCAGCAGCTTAGGAGATCCCTTTGGCACAGATACGCAGTATTTT CASSLGDPFGTDTQYF
TRBJ2-3 - TRBV5-1 - TGCGCCAGCAGCCCATCTAGCACAGATACGCAGTATTTT CASSPSSTDTQYF
TRBJ1-1 - TRBV19 TRBD1 TGTGCCAGTAGTCCCGGGACAGGGGTCACTGAAGCTTTCTTT CASSPGTGVTEAFF
TRBJ1-1 - TRBV14 - TGTGCCAGCAGCCCAGACCACAGGGTTACTGAAGCTTTCTTT CASSPDHRVTEAFF
TRBJ2-3 once TRBV4-3 - TGCGCCAGCAGCCAAGGTATTAGTCCCACAGATACGCAGTATTTT CASSQGISPTDTQYF
TRBJ2-1 - TRBV4-1 TRBD2 TGCGCCAGCAGCCAGTCGGGACTAGCGGGATACAATGAGCAGTTCTTC CASSQSGLAGYNEQFF
TRBJ2-1 - TRBV7-6 TRBD2 TGTGCCAGCAGCTTAGTTCGGACTAGCGCCTCCTACAATGAGCAGTTCTTC CASSLVRTSASYNEQFF
TRBJ1-1 - TRBV11-2 - TGTGCCAGCAGCTTAGTTTTCAGGCATGAAGCTTTCTTT CASSLVFRHEAFF
TRBJ1-2 - TRBV6-5 - TGTGCCAGCGGCCTTCAGGGGTGGGGCTACACCTTC CASGLQGWGYTF
TRBJ1-2 once TRBV7-9 TRBD1 TGTGCCAGCAACTTTCTCGGAGGGCAGGGGGACCCCTATGGCTACACCTTC CASNFLGGQGDPYGYTF
TRBJ2-7 - TRBV5-6 - TGTGCCAGCAGCTTGCTCAGGGGGGGTGACGAGCAGTACTTC CASSLLRGGDEQYF
TRBJ2-1 - TRBV14 TRBD1 TGTGCCAGCAGCCAATGGACAGGCTTCAATGAGCAGTTCTTC CASSQWTGFNEQFF
TRBJ2-3 - TRBV4-2 - TGTGCCAGCAGCCAAGATATGGGCCGCACAGATACGCAGTATTTT CASSQDMGRTDTQYF
TRBJ1-3 - TRBV2 - TGTGCCAGCAGCCTCGCGCGGAGCTCTGGAAACACCATATATTTT CASSLARSSGNTIYF
TRBJ2-3 - TRBV19 - TGTGCCAGTAGTCCTCAGGAGAAGGGAAAAGATACGCAGTATTTT CASSPQEKGKDTQYF
TRBJ2-7 - TRBV28 - TGTGCCAGCAGTTTGAGGGGTAACGAGCAGTACTTC CASSLRGNEQYF
TRBJ2-1 once TRBV9 TRBD2 TGTGCCAGCAGCGTAACTAGCGTAGCTGTCAATGAGCAGTTCTTC CASSVTSVAVNEQFF
TRBJ2-7 few TRBV7-9 - TGTGCCAGCAGCGACGGGTCCTACGAGCAGTACTTC CASSDGSYEQYF
TRBJ1-3 - TRBV2 TRBD1 TGTGCCAGCAGTGTGGGGGACAGGGGGCTATTTGGAAACACCATATATTTT CASSVGDRGLFGNTIYF
TRBJ2-1 - TRBV7-2 TRBD2 TGTGCCAGCATCCTACCGGGAGGGCGTCGGAATGAGCAGTTCTTC CASILPGGRRNEQFF
TRBJ1-4 - TRBV4-2 TRBD1 TGTGCCAGCAGCGGTTTACAGGGGAAGGAAAAACTGTTTTTT CASSGLQGKEKLFF
TRBJ2-7 - TRBV7-3 - TGTGCCAGCAGCCCCTCTGAACGCTCCTACGAGCAGTACTTC CASSPSERSYEQYF
TRBJ1-5 - TRBV19 - TGTGCCAGTAGTATAGAGGTCCGGACAAGGGATCAGCCCCAGCATTTT CASSIEVRTRDQPQHF
TRBJ2-7 - TRBV19 TRBD2 TGTGCCAGTAGTTGGGGGACTAAAAACGAGCAGTACTTC CASSWGTKNEQYF
TRBJ2-1 - TRBV5-4 TRBD2 TGTGCCAGCAGCCACGTCCTTCGCGGGAGCTACAATGAGCAGTTCTTC CASSHVLRGSYNEQFF
TRBJ2-7 - TRBV5-1 TRBD2 TGCGCCAGCAGCATACGACTAGCGGGGGCCTACGAGCAGTACTTC CASSIRLAGAYEQYF
TRBJ1-1 - TRBV29-1 TRBD1 TGCAGCGTTTCAATGACAGGGGGCCGCACTGAAGCTTTCTTT CSVSMTGGRTEAFF
TRBJ2-2 - TRBV5-1 - TGCGCCAGCAGCTTGATCGGGAAGACTAACACCGGGGAGCTGTTTTTT CASSLIGKTNTGELFF
TRBJ2-2 - TRBV19 TRBD2 TGTGCCACCTTAGCGGGAGGGTCCTTCCTAGGGGAGCTGTTTTTT CATLAGGSFLGELFF
TRBJ2-7 - TRBV19 TRBD1 TGTACCAGCAGTATCGGGACAGGGAGGTTCCAGTACTTC CTSSIGTGRFQYF
TRBJ2-7 - TRBV1 - TGCACCAGCAGCCATCCTCCGGGACAGGCGTACGAGCAGTACTTC CTSSHPPGQAYEQYF
TRBJ2-3 once TRBV25-1 - TGTGCCAGCGGCCGGCAGGGGCCCCTTTCCACAGATACGCAGTATTTT CASGRQGPLSTDTQYF
TRBJ2-7 - TRBV7-3 - TGTGCCAGCAGCTTTGGCTCATCCTACGAGCAGTACTTC CASSFGSSYEQYF
TRBJ2-1 once TRBV15 TRBD2 TGTGCCACCAGCATACAACCGGGACTAGGGTCCAGCAATGAGCAGTTCTTC CATSIQPGLGSSNEQFF
TRBJ2-3 - TRBV5-4 - TGTGCCAGCAGCTTGGGCAATACGCAGTATTTT CASSLGNTQYF
TRBJ2-5 - TRBV7-3 TRBD1 TGTGCCAGCAGCCCATCAGGGGGCACAGAGACCCAGTACTTC CASSPSGGTETQYF
TRBJ2-1 - TRBV5-1 - TGCGCCAGCAGCACCGGACTTAGCTCCTACAATGAGCAGTTCTTC CASSTGLSSYNEQFF
TRBJ1-2 - TRBV6-5 - TGTGCCAGCGGGGAGGGTCTCTATGGCTACACCTTC CASGEGLYGYTF
TRBJ1-2 - TRBV7-8 - TGTGCCAGCAGCTTAGGAGGTTTGACCTACAGGTACCGACCTATGTGTGGCTACACCTTC CASSLGGLTYRYRPMCGYTF
TRBJ2-2 - TRBV19 - TGTGCCAGTAGTATAGATCTCGGGAACACCGGGGAGCTGTTTTTT CASSIDLGNTGELFF
TRBJ2-1 - TRBV6-6 - TGTGCCAGCAGTTACGCTATGAACACTGAGCAGTTCTTC CASSYAMNTEQFF
TRBJ1-1 - TRBV19 TRBD1 TGTGCCAGTAGTGCCGGACAGGGGGTTAACACTGAAGCTTTCTTT CASSAGQGVNTEAFF
TRBJ2-3 - TRBV7-8 TRBD2 TGTGCCACAGGACTAGCGGGTACAGATACGCAGTATTTT CATGLAGTDTQYF
TRBJ1-1 once TRBV19 - TGTGCCGAACAACCTACCGAGGTTGTTACTGAAGCTTTCTTT CAEQPTEVVTEAFF
TRBJ2-3 - TRBV29-1 - TGCAGCGTTGTCCGGCTAGTGCAAGATACGCAGTATTTT CSVVRLVQDTQYF
TRBJ1-5 - TRBV5-8 - TGTGCCAGCAGCACCAACAGGGAGCATGGCCAGCCCCAGCATTTT CASSTNREHGQPQHF
TRBJ1-2 - TRBV6-5 - TGTGCCAGCAGTTACTCGCTCGCCCCCAACTATGGCTACACCTTC CASSYSLAPNYGYTF
TRBJ2-5 - TRBV6-5 - TGTGCCAGCAGTTACGGGAAGACCCAGTACTTC CASSYGKTQYF
TRBJ2-5 - TRBV7-6 - TGTGCCAGCAGCTTAGGGCCTGGGGATGAGACCCAGTACTTC CASSLGPGDETQYF
TRBJ1-2 - TRBV2 - TGTGCCAGCAGTGAACAGGGGCTGATCCATGGCTACACCTTC CASSEQGLIHGYTF
TRBJ1-2 - TRBV13 - TGTGCCAGCAGCTTAGTGCCAGGGGTGACATATGGCTACACCTTC CASSLVPGVTYGYTF
TRBJ1-1 - TRBV30 - TGTGCCTGGAGTCGGACGACTGACGTCGAAGCTTTCTTT CAWSRTTDVEAFF
TRBJ2-2 once TRBV5-1 TRBD1 TGCGCCAGCAGCTTGTACTGGGACAGGGATCCCGGGGAGCTGTTTTTT CASSLYWDRDPGELFF
TRBJ2-7 - TRBV18 TRBD2 TGTGCCAGCTCACCAAGGTTTTCTAGCGGGAGCTACGAGCAGTACTTC CASSPRFSSGSYEQYF
TRBJ2-2 - TRBV28 TRBD2 TGTGCCAGCAGTTGGTGGACTAGCGGCACCGGGGAGCTGTTTTTT CASSWWTSGTGELFF